This entry concerns a single T cell receptor (beta chain). No antigen is known for it. The table came from immunoSEQ multiplex PCR; TCRdb's copy has only in-frame clones and leaves some out. The sample contains about 81,000 clones, roughly nine tenths of which appear only once. The CDR3 length is 15 residues. Between the trimmed V and J ends, which lost 5 bases and 4 bases, there was a span of 14 bases. Germline CDR1 and CDR2: LNHDA and SQIVND (reference sequence). The data are from a study of graft-versus-host responses after intestinal transplantation. Study background: Recipients had multivisceral, liver-intestinal, or isolated intestinal transplants. All of the recipients had induction that used anti-thymocyte globulin, then tacrolimus and steroids for 2 to 3 years. Study-wide findings and caveats: Ileal or blood samples showed some GvH clones first, and such clones were also found in recipient marrow. Early post-transplant HvG declines were associated with peak circulating GvH clone levels.

The TCR originated in a human donor who received an intestinal transplant. V usage is TRBV19 and J usage is TRBJ2-2, with no clear D. The sample was unstimulated CD4+ T cells sorted from spleen or lymph node cells, taken before intestinal transplant. The CDR3 coding sequence is TGTGCCAGTAGTTTCGACAAGTCGACCACCGGGGAGCTGTTTTTT. It yields the protein CASSFDKSTTGELFF.